This entry describes one TCR beta chain. Produced via immunoSEQ multiplex PCR; TCRdb's table is partial and in-frame only. The table shows over 9,000 clones, with about nine tenths occurring only once. This sample was included in a study of graft-versus-host responses after intestinal transplantation. The CDR3 covers 18 residues. After removal of 4 bases from V and 3 bases from J, the junction contained 16 bases not matched to a gene. Time point reported: postoperative day 105 after intestinal transplantation (dayNNNN = postoperative day). This sequence joins TRBV5-3 and TRBJ2-7, with 10 positions matching TRBD1. TRBV5-3 falls under the ORF class, with uncertain function. Sequencing used PBMCs, obtained 105 days after intestinal transplantation. This TCR came from a human patient who received an intestinal transplant, so some T cells may come from the graft donor. CDR3 in amino acids: CARSQTPTTGGDGYEQYF. DNA of the CDR3: TGTGCCAGAAGCCAAACCCCCACGACAGGGGGCGATGGCTACGAGCAGTACTTC.